This T cell receptor (beta chain) is from a study of T cell repertoires in cytomegalovirus infection. The CDR3 covers 11 residues. Trimming at V came to 6 bases and at J to 15 bases, leaving 8 bases not matched to a gene. CDR1 is SGHTA and CDR2 is FQGNSA in the germline V gene. This clonotype was seen more than once but under ten times. TCRdb re-derived calls from the reads in MiXCR, one entry per CDR3 protein. Of roughly 250,000 distinct CDR3 sequences listed, over 20% are singletons. The chain combines TRBV7-2 with TRBJ2-3; 8 bases map to TRBD2. This sequence was found in a human donor in good health (CMV status not recorded). Some clones in this sample may be carry-over from other donors' samples. Sequencing input: CD8+ T cells from PBMCs. In DNA, the CDR3 is TGTGCCAGCAGACTCGGGACTAGGAATTATTTT. Translating gives CASRLGTRNYF.